What follows are 30 T cell receptor beta chains derived from one specimen sequenced in a study of identical twins. TCRdb reprocessed the 5' RACE reads via MiXCR and lists one record per CDR3 protein. In the table there are 470,000 or so distinct CDR3 sequences, less than 25% of which are singletons. The same data also contributed to another study, on T cells expressing NK-cell markers.

The specimen sequenced was CD4+ T cells sorted from blood. The receptor set was obtained from a woman under 30 in good health.

The chain has TRBV5-1 and TRBJ2-2; TRBD2 is a possible D gene (6 bases). The CDR3 sequence is 17 residues long. V was pared by 3 bases and J by 1 base, with 16 bases between. Germline V gene lookup returns CDR1 SGHRS and CDR2 YFSETQ. The CDR3 reads CASSSGTGALNTGELFF. The DNA of the CDR3 is TGCGCCAGCAGCTCGGGGACGGGAGCTTTGAACACCGGGGAGCTGTTTTTT.

In its sample, this clonotype was seen a few times. The chain links TRBV14 to TRBJ2-3; possibly TRBD1 for D (5 bases). Per germline, CDR1 SGHDN and CDR2 FVKESK. The CDR3 spans 15 residues. Deletions cut 1 base from V and 2 bases from J, with 10 bases between. CDR3 residues: CASSQVAGITDTQYF. For the CDR3, the DNA is TGTGCCAGCAGCCAAGTGGCAGGGATCACAGATACGCAGTATTTT.

This clonotype has more than one count but fewer than ten. This chain uses TRBV12-3 or TRBV12-4 with TRBJ1-6; 8 positions match TRBD1. J gave up 7 bases and V 8 bases, and 1 base lay outside the gene matches. The CDR3 is made up of 12 amino acids. The chain's CDR3 is CASGQGNSPLHF. In nucleotides, the CDR3 is TGTGCCAGCGGACAGGGAAATTCACCCCTCCACTTT.

This clonotype was recorded a few times. The J gene is TRBJ2-4, the V gene TRBV6-5; maybe TRBD2 (7 bases). The V gene's germline CDR1 is MNHEY and CDR2 SVGAGI. The ends were cut back, 4 bases at V and 2 bases at J, with 15 bases in the middle. The CDR3 spans 16 residues. CDR3 bases: TGTGCCAGCAGTTTGGGGGGGGCAGGTACCAAAAACATTCAGTACTTC. Encoded protein: CASSLGGAGTKNIQYF.

This clonotype was observed a few times. The chain couples TRBV7-9 to TRBJ1-1; tentative D call: TRBD1 (5 bases). CDR1 and CDR2 from the germline V gene are SEHNR and FQNEAQ (reference sequence). The CDR3 loop spans 15 amino acids. V dropped 0 bases and J dropped 5 bases, with 13 bases sitting between them. As DNA, the CDR3 is TGTGCCAGCAGCTTAGCCCTAAGACGGGGGACTGAAGCTTTCTTT. Its protein product is CASSLALRRGTEAFF. Full variable domain (outside the CDR3, taken from reference TRBV7-9 and TRBJ1-1): DTGVSQNPRHKITKRGQNVTFRCDPISEHNRLYWYRQTLGQGPEFLTYFQNEAQLEKSRLLSDRFSAERPKGSFSTLEIQRTEQGDSAMYLCASSLALRRGTEAFFGQGTRLTVV.

The table lists this clonotype with a few counts. The genes are TRBV20-1 and TRBJ2-3, with D unclear. CDR3 length: 13 residues. V shed 0 bases and J shed 1 base, with 5 bases lying between them. CDR1 and CDR2 (germline): DFQATT, SNEGSKA (reference sequence). The CDR3 loop is CSARDSGTDTQYF. The CDR3 region has the DNA TGCAGTGCTAGAGATTCGGGCACAGATACGCAGTATTTT.

This clonotype has a handful of counts. The chain combines TRBV29-1 with TRBJ2-7; 8 bases match TRBD2. The trim removed 5 bases at V and 2 bases at J, leaving 17 bases unmatched. Per germline, CDR1 SQVTM and CDR2 ANQGSEA. This CDR3 spans 17 amino acids. CDR3 nucleotide sequence: TGCAGCGTTACCCTCACCCCGGGGACTAGGGGAGCCTACGAGCAGTACTTC. Its protein product is CSVTLTPGTRGAYEQYF.

There are a few counts of this clonotype. The chain joins TRBV9 to TRBJ1-6; no definite D call. This CDR3 has 14 amino acids. V lost 1 base and J lost 0, with 2 bases in between. Looked up from germline, CDR1 is SGDLS and CDR2 is YYNGEE. The CDR3 region has the DNA TGTGCCAGCAGCGTACACTCCTATAATTCACCCCTCCACTTT. Its protein is CASSVHSYNSPLHF.

V gene TRBV5-1 combines with J gene TRBJ2-1, with 9 positions matching TRBD1. The junction had 11 bases not matched to a gene; V was cut back by 4 bases and J by 6 bases. CDR1 and CDR2 from the germline V gene are SGHRS and YFSETQ. The length of the CDR3 is 16 residues. CDR3 protein: CASSRTGQGVGNEQFF. The CDR3 DNA reads TGCGCCAGCAGCAGGACGGGACAGGGAGTCGGCAATGAGCAGTTCTTC. Filled out from reference TRBV5-1 and TRBJ2-1, the complete variable domain reads KAGVTQTPRYLIKTRGQQVTLSCSPISGHRSVSWYQQTPGQGLQFLFEYFSETQRNKGNFPGRFSGRQFSNSRSEMNVSTLELGDSALYLCASSRTGQGVGNEQFFGPGTRLTVL.

This chain uses TRBV20-1 with TRBJ1-2; D remains unclear. In germline, CDR1 is DFQATT, CDR2 SNEGSKA (reference sequence). This CDR3 comprises 13 residues. V lost 4 bases and J lost 4, with 13 bases in between. In nucleotides, the CDR3 is TGCAGTGCTACAGGATACGAGGTCTATGGCTACACCTTC. Amino acids: CSATGYEVYGYTF.

This clonotype has just a few counts. V is TRBV30 and J is TRBJ2-3; D is unresolved. The V and J ends lost 3 bases and 0 bases respectively, with 7 bases between them. The CDR3 sequence is 13 residues long. Germline assignment: CDR1 GTSNPN and CDR2 SVGIG (reference sequence). CDR3 in amino acids: CAWRRSSTDTQYF. CDR3 bases: TGTGCCTGGAGGAGATCTAGCACAGATACGCAGTATTTT.

V gene TRBV6-2 or TRBV6-3 combines with J gene TRBJ2-7, with 7 bases matching TRBD1. V trimming: 8 bases; J trimming: 0 bases; junction bases outside the gene matches: 10. The CDR3 is made up of 15 amino acids. Germline values: CDR1 MNHEY, CDR2 SVGEGT. The CDR3 DNA is TGTGCCAGCCACTACCCTGGACAGGCCTCCTACGAGCAGTACTTC. Translation gives CASHYPGQASYEQYF.

The chain has TRBV29-1 and TRBJ2-1, with D unresolved. The CDR3 runs to 13 residues. Germline CDR1 and CDR2: SQVTM and ANQGSEA. Trimming shortened V by 0 bases and J by 4 bases, and 7 bases separated the two germline ends. The CDR3 loop is CSVEEGWYNEQFF. CDR3 bases: TGCAGCGTTGAAGAAGGGTGGTACAATGAGCAGTTCTTC.

Here the CDR3 reads CASSQWTGREITEAFF. As DNA, the CDR3 is TGTGCCAGCAGCCAATGGACAGGGAGGGAAATCACTGAAGCTTTCTTT. The chain recombines TRBV13 with TRBJ1-1, with 8 bases matching TRBD1. The CDR3 has 16 residues. Germline V gene data show CDR1 as PRHDT and CDR2 as FYEKMQ (reference sequence). J was trimmed by 4 bases and V by 5 bases; bases with no gene match: 12.

J is TRBJ2-7 and V is TRBV6-5; TRBD2 is a possible D gene (7 bases). Germline loops: CDR1 MNHEY, CDR2 SVGAGI. V gave up 4 bases and J gave up 7 bases, with 17 bases separating them. The CDR3 length is 14 residues. CDR3 sequence (DNA): TGTGCCAGCAGTTCCGAGGGGGAGGGCCTTGAGCAGTACTTC. Translation gives CASSSEGEGLEQYF.

There are a few counts of this clonotype. This sequence joins TRBV28 and TRBJ2-1; D is possibly TRBD1 (5 bases). Germline V gene sequence: CDR1 MDHEN, CDR2 SYDVKM. The CDR3 contains 15 residues. Between the trimmed V and J ends, which lost 7 bases and 1 base, there was a span of 14 bases. CDR3 loop: CASKGQLGSYNEQFF. CDR3 DNA sequence: TGTGCCAGCAAGGGGCAGCTGGGATCCTACAATGAGCAGTTCTTC.

The V and J genes are TRBV27 and TRBJ2-1; 10 positions match TRBD2. Germline V CDR1 and CDR2: MNHEY, SMNVEV (reference sequence). The CDR3 is 17 amino acids. V lost 5 bases and J lost 0; bases outside the gene matches: 7. For the CDR3, the DNA is TGTGCCAGCAGTATCTATGGACTAGCGGTCTCCTACAATGAGCAGTTCTTC. It codes for CASSIYGLAVSYNEQFF.

DNA for the CDR3: TGTGCCAGCAGCCGGACAGCCGATTACGAGCAGTACTTC. Translating it yields CASSRTADYEQYF. The V and J genes are TRBV3-1 and TRBJ2-7; possible D gene TRBD1, 6 bases. The V gene's germline CDR1 is LGHDT and CDR2 YNNKEL (reference sequence). CDR3 length equals 13 residues. The ends were cut back, 4 bases at V and 4 bases at J, with 11 bases in the middle.

This chain links TRBV3-1 with TRBJ1-2; D unresolved. Germline lookup yields CDR1 LGHDT and CDR2 YNNKEL (reference sequence). Trimming cost V 3 bases and J 6 bases, with 8 bases left between them. The length of the CDR3 is 12 residues. CDR3 region: CASSHGEDGYTF. The CDR3 bases are TGTGCCAGCAGCCATGGTGAGGATGGCTACACCTTC. The full variable domain, with the rest looked up from reference TRBV3-1 and TRBJ1-2, is DTAVSQTPKYLVTQMGNDKSIKCEQNLGHDTMYWYKQDSKKFLKIMFSYNNKELIINETVPNRFSPKSPDKAHLNLHINSLELGDSAVYFCASSHGEDGYTFGSGTRLTVV.

This clonotype was observed a handful of times. The DNA of the CDR3 is TGCAGTGCTCTTATTGGCGGGAGCTCCTACGAGCAGTACTTC. As protein: CSALIGGSSYEQYF. The chain carries TRBV20-1 and TRBJ2-7, with 7 bases matching TRBD2. V lost 5 bases, J lost 0 bases, and 7 bases stayed unmatched. The CDR3 length is 14 residues. Germline values: CDR1 DFQATT, CDR2 SNEGSKA (reference sequence).

This clonotype was counted ten times or more. Mismatch with germline at one junction end may stem from a read error. The J gene is TRBJ2-6, the V gene TRBV18; D uncertain. This CDR3 contains 13 residues. The germline CDR1 and CDR2 sequences are KGHSH and LQKENI. CDR3: CASSPGGANVLTF. CDR3 DNA sequence: TGCGCCAGCAGCCCAGGAGGGGCCAACGTCCTGACTTTC.

The chain is built from TRBV3-1 and TRBJ2-2, with 8 bases matching TRBD2. V lost 2 bases, J lost 0 bases, and 8 bases stayed unmatched. Germline CDR1 is LGHDT and CDR2 is YNNKEL (reference sequence). CDR3 size: 18 residues. The CDR3 sequence is CASSQLKGLEANTGELFF. The CDR3 DNA sequence: TGTGCCAGCAGCCAACTCAAGGGACTAGAAGCGAACACCGGGGAGCTGTTTTTT.

This clonotype has a handful of counts. This chain joins TRBV5-1 and TRBJ2-7; 7 bases are shared with TRBD2. Germline lookup yields CDR1 SGHRS and CDR2 YFSETQ. The junction had 9 bases not matched to a gene; V was cut back by 0 bases and J by 6 bases. The CDR3 loop spans 15 amino acids. The CDR3, as DNA: TGCGCCAGCAGCTTGGTTCCGGGGGGTAGTTCCGAGCAGTACTTC. Translating gives CASSLVPGGSSEQYF.

The chain joins TRBV12-3 or TRBV12-4 to TRBJ2-7; TRBD1 is a possible D gene (5 bases). V was clipped by 5 bases and J by 2 bases, with 13 bases between them. This CDR3 contains 14 residues. CDR3 coding DNA: TGTGCCAGCAGTCCTATCTCGACAGCCTACGAGCAGTACTTC. Its translation is CASSPISTAYEQYF.

The chain recombines TRBV12-3 or TRBV12-4 with TRBJ2-1; D possibly corresponds to TRBD1 (5 bases). The CDR3 spans 14 residues. V dropped 3 bases and J dropped 9 bases, with 15 bases sitting between them. Here the CDR3 DNA reads TGTGCCAGCAGTTTGACCAGGGAAAGTGGTGAGCAGTTCTTC. This codes for CASSLTRESGEQFF.

The J gene is TRBJ2-7, the V gene TRBV3-1; TRBD2 aligns across 10 bases. Trimming took 1 base from V and 5 from J; bases not matched to a gene: 17. Germline values: CDR1 LGHDT, CDR2 YNNKEL (reference sequence). This CDR3 has 19 residues. CDR3 in DNA: TGTGCCAGCAGCCAAGCCGCTAGCGGGGGAGGTTGGCGGCGAAACGAGCAGTACTTC. Residues: CASSQAASGGGWRRNEQYF.

The rearrangement uses TRBV10-3 and TRBJ2-6; D perhaps matches TRBD2 (5 bases). The CDR3 has 15 residues. Per the germline V gene, CDR1 is ENHRY and CDR2 is SYGVKD. V lost 2 bases to trimming and J lost 0 bases, with 5 bases between them. The CDR3 spells CAISEGSSGANVLTF. For the CDR3, the DNA is TGTGCCATCAGTGAGGGGAGCTCTGGGGCCAACGTCCTGACTTTC.

The sample holds a few counts of this clonotype. V and J are TRBV5-1 and TRBJ2-7; a weak D match, TRBD2 (6 bases). V was pared by 4 bases and J by 1 base, with 15 bases between. Per the germline V gene, CDR1 is SGHRS and CDR2 is YFSETQ. The length of the CDR3 is 15 residues. The chain's CDR3 is CASSRRGGVSYEQYF. The CDR3 region has the DNA TGCGCCAGCAGCCGGCGGGGAGGCGTTTCCTACGAGCAGTACTTC.

The V and J genes are TRBV11-2 and TRBJ2-1, with a possible D match to TRBD1 (6 bases). Between the trimmed V and J ends, which lost 5 bases and 3 bases, there was a span of 14 bases. CDR1 and CDR2 (germline): SGHAT, FQNNGV. The CDR3 consists of 15 residues. CDR3 loop: CASSPLRGGYNEQFF. The CDR3 DNA is TGTGCCAGCAGCCCCCTCCGAGGGGGCTACAATGAGCAGTTCTTC.

In its sample, this clonotype was seen a few times. The chain combines TRBV6-1 with TRBJ2-7; D is uncertain. Germline values: CDR1 MNHNS, CDR2 SASEGT. V was clipped by 8 bases and J by 7 bases, with 21 bases between them. The CDR3 is 14 amino acids. DNA of the CDR3: TGTGCCAGCCGACCAAACTGGACGTCGCGGGAGCAGTACTTC. It yields the protein CASRPNWTSREQYF.